The clone carrying this TCR beta chain has a count of ten or more. Its antigen is not known. The sample comes from a study of early T cells in non-severe SARS-CoV-2 infection. On the study more broadly: Chains from this unsorted whole-blood bulk RNA could not be paired.

Study-level results: Database matching using VDJdb favored anti-spike CD8 responses, with private and CD4 specificities left missing.

The CDR3 is 14 amino acids. Unmatched junction bases numbered 6, after V lost 5 bases and J lost 4 bases. Germline V gene lookup returns CDR1 LNHDA and CDR2 SQIVND (reference sequence). Attachment of unique molecular identifiers to individual cDNA molecules was performed. TCRdb fed the 5' RACE reads into MiXCR, producing one record per CDR3 protein. The sample includes tens of thousands of distinct CDR3 sequences, roughly 7.9% of them seen just once. This receptor was taken from an adult who was a healthcare worker with PCR-confirmed SARS-CoV-2 infection or an uninfected control (not recorded which). This sequence joins TRBV19 and TRBJ1-2; 8 nucleotides agree with TRBD1. The sequencing here drew on whole blood, taken at baseline. The CDR3 here is CASSATGTGYGYTF. In DNA, the CDR3 is TGTGCCAGTAGTGCCACCGGGACAGGCTATGGCTACACCTTC.